This is a list of T cell receptor beta chains from one sample in a study of cytomegalovirus exposure and HLA in healthy donors. Repertoires were generated with immunoSEQ multiplex PCR, while TCRdb's copy carries only in-frame clones and drops some. Seen here are under 200,000 clones, approximately 79% observed once, and the top ten hold approximately 0.7%. The specimen was PBMCs. These receptors all stem from a woman between 40 and 55 years old in good health and CMV-seronegative. CDR3s include the opening cysteine and the closing phenylalanine or tryptophan. The order of the fields is V gene, CDR3 protein.

v_gene: TRBV7-6; CDR3aa: CASSLAPGSTEAFF
v_gene: TRBV6-1; CDR3aa: CASSVILAGDTDTQYF
v_gene: TRBV19; CDR3aa: CASSIRPGDGYTF
v_gene: TRBV6-1; CDR3aa: CASSGVGNEQFF
v_gene: TRBV7-2; CDR3aa: CASSLEGALYEQYF
v_gene: TRBV2; CDR3aa: CASSEWLAGGYNEQFF
v_gene: TRBV6-4; CDR3aa: CASSATVNTGELFF
v_gene: TRBV6-1; CDR3aa: CASGFRDRGRDEQFF
v_gene: TRBV6-5; CDR3aa: CASRGTAHSNQPQHF
v_gene: TRBV18; CDR3aa: CASSPSSGTGNTEAFF
v_gene: TRBV11-2; CDR3aa: CASSPLTGGYEQYF
v_gene: TRBV7-2; CDR3aa: CASSSTGGAGYGYTF
v_gene: TRBV12-5; CDR3aa: CASGLVRSVRDTEAFF
v_gene: TRBV7-8; CDR3aa: CASGRDYEQYF
v_gene: TRBV9; CDR3aa: CASSYIREIDGYTF
v_gene: TRBV7-2; CDR3aa: CASSLFPRGGDYGYTF
v_gene: TRBV25-1; CDR3aa: CASSRVGGVGAGELFF
v_gene: TRBV5-1; CDR3aa: CASSLAGFNTGELFF
v_gene: TRBV6-5; CDR3aa: CASNRGQGNSPLHF
v_gene: TRBV7-2; CDR3aa: CASSLSGRAYNEQFF
v_gene: TRBV27; CDR3aa: CASSPGQGGYEQYF
v_gene: TRBV7-9; CDR3aa: CASSLAGGQGGQPQHF
v_gene: TRBV30; CDR3aa: CAWSVDRGLGNQPQHF
v_gene: TRBV6-6; CDR3aa: CASSYSTGYSYEQYF
v_gene: TRBV19; CDR3aa: CASSILRGGNTEAFF
v_gene: TRBV5-4; CDR3aa: CASSLAGGAGANVLTF
v_gene: TRBV6-5; CDR3aa: CASSRSGDTEAFF
v_gene: TRBV6-5; CDR3aa: CASSGQGTGNEKLFF
v_gene: TRBV9; CDR3aa: CASSVEAGIDGYTF
v_gene: TRBV28; CDR3aa: CASSLFVGGSYEQYF
v_gene: TRBV29-1; CDR3aa: CSVEDPASEQYNEQFF
v_gene: TRBV6-6; CDR3aa: CASSYQDRNTEAFF
v_gene: TRBV27; CDR3aa: CASRGGTGRTGELFF
v_gene: TRBV19; CDR3aa: CASSAGSFETQYF
v_gene: TRBV5-8; CDR3aa: CASSLAGPSFYTQYF
v_gene: TRBV5-1; CDR3aa: CASSLLIVGQGQSEAFF
v_gene: TRBV7-9; CDR3aa: CASRGQEAFF
v_gene: TRBV30; CDR3aa: CAWRQGYEQFF
v_gene: TRBV29-1; CDR3aa: CSVLGGAGEAAFF
v_gene: TRBV7-2; CDR3aa: CASSLASGGGFTDTQYF
v_gene: TRBV6-5; CDR3aa: CASSYRGLNTEAFF
v_gene: TRBV7-9; CDR3aa: CASSLAGQNYGYTF
v_gene: TRBV7-8; CDR3aa: CASSPRGLGYNEQFF
v_gene: TRBV12-5; CDR3aa: CASGLGGITGELFF
v_gene: TRBV7-8; CDR3aa: CASSLRGFDQPQHF
v_gene: TRBV7-2; CDR3aa: CASSSWVGQGSREQYF
v_gene: TRBV19; CDR3aa: CASSIDGLRRERTDTQYF
v_gene: TRBV10-1; CDR3aa: CASSYRGGGQFF
v_gene: TRBV7-9; CDR3aa: CASTSGGTNEKLFF
v_gene: TRBV7-6; CDR3aa: CASSLITGGTDTQYF